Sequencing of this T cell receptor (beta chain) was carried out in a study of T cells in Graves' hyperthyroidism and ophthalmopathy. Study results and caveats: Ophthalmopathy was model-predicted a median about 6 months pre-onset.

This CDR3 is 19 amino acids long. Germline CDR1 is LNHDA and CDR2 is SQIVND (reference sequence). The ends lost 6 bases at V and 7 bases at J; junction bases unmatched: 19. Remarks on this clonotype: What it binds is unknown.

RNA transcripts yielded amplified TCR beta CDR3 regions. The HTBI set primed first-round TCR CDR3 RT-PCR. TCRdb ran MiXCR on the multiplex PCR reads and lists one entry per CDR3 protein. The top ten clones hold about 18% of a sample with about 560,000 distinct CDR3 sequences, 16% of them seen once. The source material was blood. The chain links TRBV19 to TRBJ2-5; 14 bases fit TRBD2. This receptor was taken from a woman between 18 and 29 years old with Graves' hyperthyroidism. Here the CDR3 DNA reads TGTGCCAGTAGCCTATCCGGGACTAGCGGGAGAACGAGTTTCGGGACCCAGTACTTC. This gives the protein CASSLSGTSGRTSFGTQYF. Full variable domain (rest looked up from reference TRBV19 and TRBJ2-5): DGGITQSPKYLFRKEGQNVTLSCEQNLNHDAMYWYRQDPGQGLRLIYYSQIVNDFQKGDIAEGYSVSREKKESFPLTVTSAQKNPTAFYLCASSLSGTSGRTSFGTQYFGPGTRLLVL.